This T cell receptor beta chain was identified during a study of T cells in Graves' hyperthyroidism and ophthalmopathy. Study at large: Prior to any treatment, at the point of initial diagnosis, peripheral blood was collected. Study observations and caveats: Onset of ophthalmopathy came a median approximately 6 months after the model predicted it. Most thyroid clonotypes with frequency above 0.001 were detected in blood.

Germline trimming cut 0 bases from V and 7 bases from J; bases unmatched to any gene: 9. The CDR3 extends over 15 amino acids. Germline V gene lookup returns CDR1 SGDLS and CDR2 YYNGEE. This clonotype came up many times. The target antigen is unknown. Researchers amplified the TCR beta CDR3 regions from RNA transcripts. HTBI primers were the set used in a first-round RT-PCR of the TCR CDR3. MiXCR, run by TCRdb on the multiplex PCR reads, gives a single entry per CDR3 protein. The sample has fewer than 450,000 distinct CDR3 sequences; more than 13% are singletons. V gene TRBV9 combines with J gene TRBJ1-2; 7 nucleotides line up with TRBD1. The sample was blood. The receptor was isolated from a man over 45 with Graves' ophthalmopathy. In DNA form, the CDR3 reads TGTGCCAGCAGCGTAGGATGGGACAGTAACGGTGGCTACACCTTC. It is translated as CASSVGWDSNGGYTF.